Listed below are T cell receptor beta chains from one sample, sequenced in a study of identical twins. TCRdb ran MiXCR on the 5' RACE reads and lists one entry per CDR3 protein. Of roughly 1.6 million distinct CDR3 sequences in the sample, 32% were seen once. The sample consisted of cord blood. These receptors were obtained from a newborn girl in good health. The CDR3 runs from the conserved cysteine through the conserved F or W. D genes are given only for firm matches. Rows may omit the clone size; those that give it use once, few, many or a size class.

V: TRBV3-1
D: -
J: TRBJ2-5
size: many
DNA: TGTGCCAGCAGCCAGATTGGCGAGACCCAGTACTTC
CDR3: CASSQIGETQYF

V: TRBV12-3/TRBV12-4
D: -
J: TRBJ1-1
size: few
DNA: TGTGCCAGCAGTTGGGGGGGGGTCCACAACACTGAAGCTTTCTTT
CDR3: CASSWGGVHNTEAFF

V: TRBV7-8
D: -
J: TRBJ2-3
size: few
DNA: TGTGCCAGCAGCTTAGGGTATTGGGGTCCCGTGGCAGATACGCAGTATTTT
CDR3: CASSLGYWGPVADTQYF

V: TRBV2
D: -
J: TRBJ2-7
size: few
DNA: TGTGCCAGCCGCCGGGACAATTTCTCCTACGAGCAGTACTTC
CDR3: CASRRDNFSYEQYF

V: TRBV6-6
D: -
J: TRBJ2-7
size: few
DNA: TGTGCCAGCAGTTACACGAGAGCGAGCCCCTCCTACGAGCAGTACTTC
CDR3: CASSYTRASPSYEQYF

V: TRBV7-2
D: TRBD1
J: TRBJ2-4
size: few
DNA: TGTGCCAGCAGCTACAGGACAGGTAGCCTCAAAAACATTCAGTACTTC
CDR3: CASSYRTGSLKNIQYF

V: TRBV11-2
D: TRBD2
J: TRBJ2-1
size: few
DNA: TGTGCCAGCAGCTTAGGGCGGGAGTTGGATGAGCAGTTCTTC
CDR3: CASSLGRELDEQFF

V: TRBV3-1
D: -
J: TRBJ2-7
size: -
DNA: TGTGCCAGCAGCCAAGATGCGTCCCTCTACGAGCAGTACTTC
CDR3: CASSQDASLYEQYF

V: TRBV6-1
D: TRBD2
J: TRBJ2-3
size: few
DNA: TGTGCCAGCAGTGAAATGCCCTCGGCGGGAGCTAGCACAGATACGCAGTATTTT
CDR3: CASSEMPSAGASTDTQYF

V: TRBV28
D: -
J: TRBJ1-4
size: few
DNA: TGTGCCAGCAGTTTACCCCCAACTAATGAAAAACTGTTTTTT
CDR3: CASSLPPTNEKLFF

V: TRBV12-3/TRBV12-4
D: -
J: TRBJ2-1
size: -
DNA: TGTGCCAGCAGTTTTGAGGGAGATGAGCAGTTCTTC
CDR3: CASSFEGDEQFF

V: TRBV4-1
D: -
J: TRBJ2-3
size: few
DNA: TGCGCCAGCAGCCAGGGGGCCTTGAGGGGCGGGAGCACAGATACGCAGTATTTT
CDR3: CASSQGALRGGSTDTQYF

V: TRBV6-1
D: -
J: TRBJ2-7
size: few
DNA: TGTGCCAGCAGTGAGCCCGGGGAGCGGACCTACGAGCAGTACTTC
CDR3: CASSEPGERTYEQYF

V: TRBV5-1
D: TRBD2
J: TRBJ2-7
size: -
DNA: TGCGCCAGCAGCTTCCTAGCGGGACCCTACGAGCAGTACTTC
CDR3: CASSFLAGPYEQYF

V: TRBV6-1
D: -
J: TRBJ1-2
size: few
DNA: TGTGCCAGCAGTGAACAGGATCACTATGGCTACACCTTC
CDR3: CASSEQDHYGYTF

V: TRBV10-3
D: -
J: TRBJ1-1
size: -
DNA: TGTGCCATCAGTGAGCGGGGAGGGGGGGCGACTGAAGCTTTCTTT
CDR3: CAISERGGGATEAFF

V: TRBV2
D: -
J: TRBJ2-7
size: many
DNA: TGTGCCAGCAAGGCGGACCAGTTATCCTACGAGCAGTACTTC
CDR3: CASKADQLSYEQYF

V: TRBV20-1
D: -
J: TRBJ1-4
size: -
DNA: TGCAGTGCTAGACAGGGGTGGGATGAAAAACTGTTTTTT
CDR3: CSARQGWDEKLFF

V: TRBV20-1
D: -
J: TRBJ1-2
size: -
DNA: TGCAGTGCTAGATGGGGCTACACCTTC
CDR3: CSARWGYTF

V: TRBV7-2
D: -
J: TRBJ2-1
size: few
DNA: TGTGCCAGCAGCTTACGAGCGACTAGCTCCTACAATGAGCAGTTCTTC
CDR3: CASSLRATSSYNEQFF

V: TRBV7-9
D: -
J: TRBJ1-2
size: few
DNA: TGTGCCAGCAGCTTGGCAAGGACAGTCTATGGCTACACCTTC
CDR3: CASSLARTVYGYTF

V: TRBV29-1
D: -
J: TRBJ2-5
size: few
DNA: TGCAGCGTTGAATTGTCCCGGGGGGCCGGAGAGACCCAGTACTTC
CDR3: CSVELSRGAGETQYF

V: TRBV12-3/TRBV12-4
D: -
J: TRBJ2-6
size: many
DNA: TGTGCCAGCAGACCTGGGTTCTCTGGGGCCAACGTCCTGACTTTC
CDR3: CASRPGFSGANVLTF

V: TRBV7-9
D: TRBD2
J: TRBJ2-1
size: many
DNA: TGTGCCAGCAGCTTAGGTCTCAGACTAGCGGGAAGTGAGCAGTTCTTC
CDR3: CASSLGLRLAGSEQFF

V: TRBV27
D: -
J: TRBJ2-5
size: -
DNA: TGTGCCAGCAGTTTATTGTCCGGGCTAGGGGAGACCCAGTACTTC
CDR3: CASSLLSGLGETQYF

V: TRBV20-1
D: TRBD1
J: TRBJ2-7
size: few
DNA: TGCAGTGCTGAAGGGACAGGGCTCTACGAGCAGTACTTC
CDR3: CSAEGTGLYEQYF

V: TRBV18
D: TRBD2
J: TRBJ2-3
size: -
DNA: TGTGCCAGCTCACCGCTAGCGGGAGGGCCTCTCTCAGATACGCAGTATTTT
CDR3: CASSPLAGGPLSDTQYF

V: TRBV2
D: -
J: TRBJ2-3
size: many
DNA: TGTGCCAGCAGTCCACAGGGCTACACAGATACGCAGTATTTT
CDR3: CASSPQGYTDTQYF

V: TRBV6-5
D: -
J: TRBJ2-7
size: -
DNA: TGTGCCAGCAGGGCCTTTGCGGATTACTACGAGCAGTACTTC
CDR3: CASRAFADYYEQYF

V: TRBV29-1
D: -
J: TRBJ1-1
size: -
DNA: TGCAGCGTGCCCGGGACGATGAACACTGAAGCTTTCTTT
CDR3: CSVPGTMNTEAFF

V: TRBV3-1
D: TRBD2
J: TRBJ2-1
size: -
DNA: TGTGCCAGCAGCCAAGATAAGAGCGGGAGGGTAGACTACAATGAGCAGTTCTTC
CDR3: CASSQDKSGRVDYNEQFF

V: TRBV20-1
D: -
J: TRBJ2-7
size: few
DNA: TGCAGTGCTAGAGGGTGGTCGTTCGAGCAGTACTTC
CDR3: CSARGWSFEQYF

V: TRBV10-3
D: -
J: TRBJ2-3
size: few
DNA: TGTGCCATCAGTGAGTCGGTTGGTAGCGGACGCACAGATACGCAGTATTTT
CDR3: CAISESVGSGRTDTQYF

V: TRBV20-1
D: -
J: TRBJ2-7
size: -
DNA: TGCAGTGCTAGGGGGACTTGCGGGCTCTACGAGCAGTACTTC
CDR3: CSARGTCGLYEQYF

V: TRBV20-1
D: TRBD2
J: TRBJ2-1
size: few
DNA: TGCAGTGCCCGTAGCGGGAGTGGCTACAATGAGCAGTTCTTC
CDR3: CSARSGSGYNEQFF

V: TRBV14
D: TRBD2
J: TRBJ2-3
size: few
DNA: TGTGCCAGCAGCCAATTGGAGCGGGGGGGAGCAGATACGCAGTATTTT
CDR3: CASSQLERGGADTQYF

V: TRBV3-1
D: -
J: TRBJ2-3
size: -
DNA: TGTGCCAGCAGCCATCCCTCCCCCCCCAGGGATACGCAGTATTTT
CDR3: CASSHPSPPRDTQYF

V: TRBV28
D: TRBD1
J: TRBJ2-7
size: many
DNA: TGTGCCAGCAGTTCAGGGGGCTACGAGCAGTACTTC
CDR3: CASSSGGYEQYF

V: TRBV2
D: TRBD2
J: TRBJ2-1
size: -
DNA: TGTGCCAGCAGTAACTCCGGGACTAGCAGGAACAATGAGCAGTTCTTC
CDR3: CASSNSGTSRNNEQFF

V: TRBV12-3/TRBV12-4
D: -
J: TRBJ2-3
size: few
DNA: TGTGCCAGCAGTTTAACTGAGCACTCCAGGATCGCGGATACGCAGTATTTT
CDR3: CASSLTEHSRIADTQYF

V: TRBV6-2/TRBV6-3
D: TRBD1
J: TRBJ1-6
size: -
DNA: TGTGCCAGCAGTTACGCGACAGGGACGAGTAATTCACCCCTCCACTTT
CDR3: CASSYATGTSNSPLHF

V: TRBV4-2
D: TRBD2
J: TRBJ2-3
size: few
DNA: TGTGCCAGCAGCCCTAGCGGTGCTTTAATCCCAGATACGCAGTATTTT
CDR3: CASSPSGALIPDTQYF

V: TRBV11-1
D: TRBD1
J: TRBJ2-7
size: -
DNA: TGTGCCAGCAGCTTAGGAGCTGGACAGGCCTTCGAGCAGTACTTC
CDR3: CASSLGAGQAFEQYF

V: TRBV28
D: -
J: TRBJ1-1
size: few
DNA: TGTGCCAGCAGTTTTCCCACCACGAACACTGAAGCTTTCTTT
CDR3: CASSFPTTNTEAFF

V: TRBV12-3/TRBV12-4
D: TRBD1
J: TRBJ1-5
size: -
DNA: TGTGCCAGCAGTTTATTGACAGGGATTAGCAATCAGCCCCAGCATTTT
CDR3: CASSLLTGISNQPQHF

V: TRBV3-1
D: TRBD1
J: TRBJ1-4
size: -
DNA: TGTGCCAGCAGCCAAAGGGGACAGCCAACTAATGAAAAACTGTTTTTT
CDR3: CASSQRGQPTNEKLFF

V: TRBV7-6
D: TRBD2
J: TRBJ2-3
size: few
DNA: TGTGCCAGCAGCGTCCGCGGGGGGGCAGGAAGCACAGATACGCAGTATTTT
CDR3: CASSVRGGAGSTDTQYF

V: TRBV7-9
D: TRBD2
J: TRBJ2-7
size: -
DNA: TGTGCCAGCAGCGCGTATAGCGGGAGAGGGCCCTACGAGCAGTACTTC
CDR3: CASSAYSGRGPYEQYF